This T cell receptor (beta chain) was captured in a study of post-analysis software for immune sequencing data. About the research overall: Several disease courses (relapsing-remitting, secondary progressive and progressive-relapsing) of multiple sclerosis were included. General study findings and limits: Compared with controls, patients showed significantly lower normalized Chao1 diversity. Clustering by F measure revealed strong co-clustering among samples prepared together in one batch. Higher frequency in patients than in controls was seen for roughly five TRBV segments, with TRBV5-6, TRBV5-1 and TRBV20-1 among them.

The sample holds one count of this clonotype. Its antigen is unidentified. The CDR3 runs to 17 residues. CDR1 and CDR2 (germline): LGHDT, YNNKEL (reference sequence). V shed 1 base and J shed 0 bases, with 13 bases lying between them. The authors incorporated unique molecular identifiers into the TCR beta cDNA libraries. Some 500,000 cDNA molecules were recovered from an input of roughly 0.85 to 10 million T cells. TCRdb ran MiXCR on the PCR reads and lists one entry per CDR3 protein. This sample has about 380,000 distinct CDR3 sequences, with 30% to 45% found just once. The chain links TRBV3-1 to TRBJ1-5, with D tentatively TRBD1 (5 bases). The receptor's source is a girl aged 10 to 17 with multiple sclerosis. The sequenced material came from blood. CDR3 protein: CASSQGDGDYSNQPQHF. CDR3 in DNA: TGTGCCAGCAGCCAAGGGGACGGAGATTATAGCAATCAGCCCCAGCATTTT.